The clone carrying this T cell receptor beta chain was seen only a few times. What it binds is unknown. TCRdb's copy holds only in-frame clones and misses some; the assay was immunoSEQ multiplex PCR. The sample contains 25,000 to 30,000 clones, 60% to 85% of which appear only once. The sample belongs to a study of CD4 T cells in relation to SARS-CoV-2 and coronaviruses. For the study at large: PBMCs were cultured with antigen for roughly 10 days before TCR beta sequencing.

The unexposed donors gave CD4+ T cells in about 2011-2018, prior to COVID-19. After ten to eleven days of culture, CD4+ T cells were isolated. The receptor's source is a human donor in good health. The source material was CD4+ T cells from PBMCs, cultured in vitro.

CDR3 region: CASSLAATGEQYF. The CDR3 DNA reads as TGTGCCAGCAGTTTAGCTGCAACAGGCGAGCAGTACTTC. The V and J genes are TRBV12-3 or TRBV12-4 and TRBJ2-7; the D gene is possibly TRBD1 (5 bases). The CDR3 has 13 amino acids. The V and J ends lost 0 bases and 6 bases respectively, with 9 bases between them.